One sample yielded the 31 T cell receptor beta chains listed below, sequenced in a study of beta chain features in type 1 diabetes. The whole isolated RNA underwent reverse transcription, so sequencing captured expressed TCRB transcripts. Produced via immunoSEQ multiplex PCR; TCRdb's table is partial and in-frame only. The data contain approximately 300,000 clones, approximately 11% of them singletons. Sample: naive CD4+ T cells from blood. Receptors were obtained from a woman in her 30s in good health.

Only a few counts were recorded for this clone. V gene TRBV18 combines with J gene TRBJ2-7; TRBD1 matches 9 bases. Germline CDR1 and CDR2: KGHSH and LQKENI. The ends lost 6 bases at V and 6 bases at J; junction bases unmatched: 6. The CDR3 spans 13 residues. CDR3 sequence: CASSAGTGFEQYF. The CDR3 region has the DNA TGTGCCAGCTCGGCCGGGACAGGGTTCGAGCAGTACTTC. Filled out from reference TRBV18 and TRBJ2-7, the complete variable domain reads NAGVMQNPRHLVRRRGQEARLRCSPMKGHSHVYWYRQLPEEGLKFMVYLQKENIIDESGMPKERFSAEFPKEGPSILRIQQVVRGDSAAYFCASSAGTGFEQYFGPGTRLTVT.

With respect to this clone: At one of its ends the junction is not consistent with the germline gene, which may arise from a read error. This chain connects TRBV7-2 to TRBJ2-1; 7 bases align to TRBD1. The germline V gene has CDR1 SGHTA and CDR2 FQGNSA. This CDR3 contains 13 residues. The CDR3 DNA reads TGTGCCAGCAGCTTAGATCCGACAGGGATGGGGATCTTC. Protein product: CASSLDPTGMGIF.

This clone has more than one count but fewer than ten. The V gene is TRBV28, the J gene TRBJ2-2, with D tentatively TRBD2 (5 bases). The V gene's germline CDR1 is MDHEN and CDR2 SYDVKM. CDR3 length: 13 amino acids. Trimming stripped 10 bases from V and 8 bases from J, with 17 bases between. CDR3 amino acids: CATEDSPGGELFF. The CDR3 DNA sequence: TGTGCCACTGAGGACTCCCCAGGAGGGGAGCTGTTTTTT.

CDR3 residues: CASSRRDTPTYEQYF. For the CDR3, the DNA is TGTGCCAGCAGCCGAAGGGACACCCCAACCTACGAGCAGTACTTC. J is TRBJ2-7 and V is TRBV28; D is possibly TRBD1 (6 bases). Germline lookup yields CDR1 MDHEN and CDR2 SYDVKM. V lost 6 bases and J 2 bases, leaving 17 bases between the germline ends. This CDR3 is built from 15 residues.

This clone was observed a handful of times. The V call is TRBV19, the J call TRBJ2-3; TRBD2 matches at 10 bases. The CDR3 has 14 residues. From germline, CDR1 is LNHDA and CDR2 SQIVND (reference sequence). V shed 9 bases and J 1 base; nucleotides not matched to a gene: 4. In DNA form, the CDR3 reads TGTGCCAGCCGGAGCGGGAGGGGCACAGATACGCAGTATTTT. Translating gives CASRSGRGTDTQYF.

The J gene is TRBJ2-7, the V gene TRBV7-2, with D tentatively TRBD1 (6 bases). From germline, CDR1 is SGHTA and CDR2 FQGNSA. The CDR3 has 14 residues. V shed 4 bases and J shed 3 bases, with 13 bases lying between them. The CDR3, as DNA: TGTGCCAGCAGCTCCAAGAGGGGGATCTACGAGCAGTACTTC. Translated: CASSSKRGIYEQYF. Full variable domain (rest looked up from reference TRBV7-2 and TRBJ2-7): GAGVSQSPSNKVTEKGKDVELRCDPISGHTALYWYRQSLGQGLEFLIYFQGNSAPDKSGLPSDRFSAERTGGSVSTLTIQRTQQEDSAVYLCASSSKRGIYEQYFGPGTRLTVT.

The rearrangement uses TRBV29-1 and TRBJ1-1; the match to TRBD1 covers 7 bases. CDR1 and CDR2 (germline): SQVTM, ANQGSEA. The CDR3 covers 14 residues. V lost 4 bases to trimming and J lost 6 bases; unmatched junction nucleotides: 11. This CDR3 is CSVVSKRGLAEAFF. In DNA form, the CDR3 reads TGCAGCGTTGTTTCTAAAAGGGGGCTCGCTGAAGCTTTCTTT.

This clone occurred a few times. The genes are TRBV5-6 and TRBJ2-1; 11 bases agree with TRBD2. Germline lookup yields CDR1 SGHDT and CDR2 YYEEEE. V dropped 0 bases and J dropped 10; count of bases not matched to a gene: 6. CDR3 size: 15 residues. The CDR3 DNA reads TGTGCCAGCAGCTTGGGGCTAGCGGGAGGCAGAGAGCAGTTCTTC. Protein: CASSLGLAGGREQFF.

The V call is TRBV7-9, the J call TRBJ2-3; D possibly corresponds to TRBD2 (6 bases). Germline-derived CDR1 and CDR2 are SEHNR and FQNEAQ (reference sequence). V lost 11 bases to trimming and J lost 8 bases, with 14 bases between them. There are 11 residues in the CDR3. CDR3 region: CASGDEGTQYF. The DNA of the CDR3 is TGTGCCTCGGGGGATGAGGGTACGCAGTATTTT.

In this sample, this clone turned up many times. The genes are TRBV29-1 and TRBJ1-2; possibly TRBD1 for D (5 bases). The CDR3 sequence is 12 residues long. Germline loops: CDR1 SQVTM, CDR2 ANQGSEA. Trimming removed 5 bases at V and 7 bases at J, with 14 bases between. The CDR3: CSVSSGNRGYTF. The CDR3 bases are TGCAGCGTTTCATCAGGGAATCGTGGCTACACCTTC. The full variable domain, with the rest looked up from reference TRBV29-1 and TRBJ1-2, is SAVISQKPSRDICQRGTSLTIQCQVDSQVTMMFWYRQQPGQSLTLIATANQGSEATYESGFVIDKFPISRPNLTFSTLTVSNMSPEDSSIYLCSVSSGNRGYTFGSGTRLTVV.

This clone came up a few times. The rearrangement joins TRBV5-1 to TRBJ2-5; 8 bases match TRBD1. The V gene end was trimmed by 4 bases and the J gene end by 5 bases; junction bases not matched to a gene: 7. CDR1 is SGHRS, CDR2 YFSETQ, per germline. The CDR3 covers 14 residues. CDR3 region: CASSPGTGRETQYF. CDR3 bases: TGCGCCAGCAGCCCGGGGACAGGCAGGGAGACCCAGTACTTC.

This chain links TRBV15 with TRBJ2-1; a weak D match, TRBD2 (7 bases). The CDR3 has 18 residues. V lost 1 base and J 7 bases, leaving 23 bases between the germline ends. Per the germline V gene, CDR1 is LNHNV and CDR2 is YYDKDF (reference sequence). The CDR3, as DNA: TGTGCCACCAGCAGAGGCTGGGGGGCGGGAGAAATTCGGAATGAGCAGTTCTTC. It specifies CATSRGWGAGEIRNEQFF.

This clone was seen a handful of times. V and J are TRBV7-9 and TRBJ2-5, with D perhaps matching TRBD2 (5 bases). This CDR3 spans 15 amino acids. CDR1 SEHNR and CDR2 FQNEAQ come from the germline V gene (reference sequence). The V end lost 0 bases, the J end lost 0 bases, and 8 bases lay between the germline ends. In DNA, the CDR3 is TGTGCCAGCAGCTTAGCGGCCGGGAACCAAGAGACCCAGTACTTC. It encodes CASSLAAGNQETQYF.

This clone has only a few counts. The rearrangement links TRBV5-1 to TRBJ2-1; the D gene is possibly TRBD2 (7 bases). CDR1 and CDR2 (germline): SGHRS, YFSETQ. Trimming took 2 bases from V and 4 from J, leaving 22 bases between them. This CDR3 comprises 18 residues. DNA of the CDR3: TGCGCCAGCAGCTTCCTTCAAAGGGAAGCGGGACAATACAATGAGCAGTTCTTC. Amino acids: CASSFLQREAGQYNEQFF.

This clone was detected only a few times. The CDR3 region is CASSYPGGTYEQYF. In DNA, the CDR3 is TGTGCCAGCAGTTATCCGGGAGGGACCTACGAGCAGTACTTC. The V call is TRBV28, the J call TRBJ2-7; 8 nucleotides line up with TRBD2. The CDR3 is 14 amino acids. The germline CDR1 and CDR2 sequences are MDHEN and SYDVKM. V was pared by 4 bases and J by 2 bases, with 4 bases of the junction left unmatched.

This clone has just a few counts. The chain combines TRBV5-1 with TRBJ2-1; 9 bases map to TRBD2. V was clipped by 0 bases and J by 7 bases; unmatched bases: 5. This CDR3 is built from 15 residues. Germline V gene lookup returns CDR1 SGHRS and CDR2 YFSETQ. CDR3 sequence reads: CASSLALLAGNEQFF. The CDR3 DNA sequence: TGCGCCAGCAGCTTGGCCTTGCTAGCGGGAAATGAGCAGTTCTTC.

This clone has only a few counts. The chain uses TRBV7-9 and TRBJ2-1; possibly TRBD2 for D (5 bases). The V end lost 2 bases, the J end lost 6 bases, and 8 bases lay between the germline ends. Per the germline V gene, CDR1 is SEHNR and CDR2 is FQNEAQ (reference sequence). The CDR3 contains 13 residues. Written as DNA, the CDR3 is TGTGCCAGCAGCTTAACTAGTCTCAATGAGCAGTTCTTC. It codes for CASSLTSLNEQFF.

This chain uses TRBV28 with TRBJ2-3, with D perhaps TRBD2 (5 bases). The CDR3 sequence is 13 residues long. Germline CDR1 and CDR2: MDHEN and SYDVKM. V was cut by 5 bases and J by 2 bases, with 8 bases left in between. CDR3 bases: TGTGCCAGCAGTCGGGATTCCACAGATACGCAGTATTTT. Translating gives CASSRDSTDTQYF.

The chain carries TRBV4-2 and TRBJ2-7; 8 nucleotides match TRBD2. Trimming cost V 1 base and J 0 bases; bases outside gene matches: 14. This CDR3 has 19 residues. Germline V lookup: CDR1 LGHNA, CDR2 YNFKEQ. CDR3: CASSQATGASGPYSYEQYF. The CDR3 DNA sequence: TGTGCCAGCAGCCAAGCTACGGGGGCTAGCGGGCCTTACTCCTACGAGCAGTACTTC.

This sequence joins TRBV4-2 and TRBJ1-5; D remains unclear. In germline, CDR1 is LGHNA, CDR2 YNFKEQ. This CDR3 region has 15 residues. The V gene lost 1 base and the J gene lost 0 bases, with 7 bases spanning the gap. The CDR3 DNA reads TGTGCCAGCAGCCAAGGCAGTACTAGCAATCAGCCCCAGCATTTT. Translation: CASSQGSTSNQPQHF.

This clone was observed once. The genes are TRBV9 and TRBJ2-1; the match to TRBD1 covers 7 bases. CDR3 length equals 14 residues. Trimming at V came to 0 bases and at J to 7 bases, leaving 4 bases not matched to a gene. Germline-derived CDR1 and CDR2 are SGDLS and YYNGEE. The CDR3 DNA reads TGTGCCAGCAGCGTAGTGTCAGGGGGTAATGAGCAGTTCTTC. Its protein is CASSVVSGGNEQFF.

This clone has more than one count but fewer than ten. The genes are TRBV18 and TRBJ2-1; TRBD2 matches at 9 bases. With 3 bases clipped from V and 8 bases from J, the junction kept 11 bases outside the gene matches. This CDR3 region has 16 residues. From germline, CDR1 is KGHSH and CDR2 LQKENI. CDR3 in amino acids: CASSPAGTSFPHEQFF. Written as DNA, the CDR3 is TGTGCCAGCTCACCCGCCGGGACTAGCTTTCCTCATGAGCAGTTCTTC. The full variable domain, rest sourced from reference TRBV18 and TRBJ2-1, is NAGVMQNPRHLVRRRGQEARLRCSPMKGHSHVYWYRQLPEEGLKFMVYLQKENIIDESGMPKERFSAEFPKEGPSILRIQQVVRGDSAAYFCASSPAGTSFPHEQFFGPGTRLTVL.

The chain is built from TRBV5-4 and TRBJ2-1; 15 nucleotides agree with TRBD2. V lost 4 bases to trimming and J lost 1 base; unmatched junction nucleotides: 9. Germline V lookup: CDR1 SGHNT, CDR2 YYREEE (reference sequence). CDR3 size: 19 residues. The DNA for the CDR3 is TGTGCCAGCAGCCCAGGACTAGCGGGAGGGCCGGGTTCCTACAATGAGCAGTTCTTC. It specifies CASSPGLAGGPGSYNEQFF.

The rearrangement links TRBV15 to TRBJ2-1; maybe TRBD2 (6 bases). V was clipped by 8 bases and J by 5 bases, with 10 bases between them. The germline V gene has CDR1 LNHNV and CDR2 YYDKDF (reference sequence). The CDR3 length is 12 residues. In nucleotides, the CDR3 is TGTGCCACCTCATGGGGGGACAATGAGCAGTTCTTC. It translates to CATSWGDNEQFF.

This clone was detected a few times. This sequence joins TRBV2 and TRBJ2-6, with D possibly TRBD1 on 5 matching bases. Germline V lookup: CDR1 SNHLY, CDR2 FYNNEI. The germline V and J ends were trimmed by 6 bases and 0 bases, with 6 bases remaining between them. The CDR3 covers 14 residues. This CDR3 is CASRQASGANVLTF. CDR3 nucleotide sequence: TGTGCCAGCAGACAGGCCTCTGGGGCCAACGTCCTGACTTTC.

Details on this clone: Within the sample, other DNA sequences also encode this same CDR3. The chain links TRBV18 to TRBJ2-1, with TRBD2 matching over 10 bases. Germline CDR1 KGHSH, CDR2 LQKENI. This CDR3 spans 16 amino acids. V gave up 3 bases and J gave up 2 bases; unmatched junction bases: 4. The CDR3 DNA follows: TGTGCCAGCTCACCGCCCGGGACTAGCGCCTACAATGAGCAGTTCTTC. The encoded protein is CASSPPGTSAYNEQFF.

This chain joins TRBV2 and TRBJ2-5; TRBD1 matches at 7 bases. From germline, CDR1 is SNHLY and CDR2 FYNNEI. V lost 6 bases to trimming and J lost 5 bases; unmatched junction nucleotides: 15. This CDR3 is built from 16 residues. In DNA form, the CDR3 reads TGTGCCAGCAGCGCTACCTTGACAGGGTTGGACGAGACCCAGTACTTC. Amino acid sequence: CASSATLTGLDETQYF.

This clone has a handful of counts. This chain connects TRBV5-4 to TRBJ2-1; possible D gene TRBD2, 6 bases. V was shortened by 7 bases and J by 7 bases, with 12 bases between the two germline ends. CDR1 SGHNT and CDR2 YYREEE come from the germline V gene (reference sequence). There are 12 residues in the CDR3. CDR3 amino acids: CASYRRENEQFF. CDR3 DNA: TGTGCCAGCTATCGCCGGGAGAATGAGCAGTTCTTC. The variable domain in full, completed from reference TRBV5-4 and TRBJ2-1, reads ETGVTQSPTHLIKTRGQQVTLRCSSQSGHNTVSWYQQALGQGPQFIFQYYREEENGRGNFPPRFSGLQFPNYSSELNVNALELDDSALYLCASYRRENEQFFGPGTRLTVL.

The rearrangement uses TRBV10-3 and TRBJ2-1; 8 bases match TRBD1. The germline V gene encodes CDR1 ENHRY and CDR2 SYGVKD. J was trimmed by 0 bases and V by 4 bases; bases with no gene match: 8. This CDR3 comprises 17 residues. The CDR3 reads CAISGTGRQSSYNEQFF. In nucleotides, the CDR3 is TGTGCCATCAGTGGGACAGGGCGGCAAAGCTCCTACAATGAGCAGTTCTTC.

The rearrangement joins TRBV19 to TRBJ2-1; possibly TRBD2 for D (5 bases). Per the germline V gene, CDR1 is LNHDA and CDR2 is SQIVND (reference sequence). The CDR3 contains 14 residues. V lost 3 bases to trimming and J lost 6 bases, with 12 bases between them. In nucleotides, the CDR3 is TGTGCCAGTAGTATGCGGAGGTCCGGCAATGAGCAGTTCTTC. Translating gives CASSMRRSGNEQFF.

This clone was observed a handful of times. A read error may account for a junction end that differs from germline. The chain carries TRBV7-7 and TRBJ2-7, with TRBD1 matching 8 bases. This CDR3 spans 15 amino acids. CDR1 and CDR2 (germline): SSHAT, FNYEAQ (reference sequence). The CDR3 region has the DNA TGTGCTAGCAGTCCTGCCGGACAGGGCACCTACGAGCAGTACTTC. Protein: CASSPAGQGTYEQYF.